This T cell receptor beta chain derives from a study of blood T cell repertoires in COVID-19 (dated by TCRdb to between 2020 and 2021). Regarding the research as a whole: Samples from collaborators originated in the United States, Italy and Spain and spanned both the acute and convalescent phases of COVID-19. The dataset comprised deeply sampled blood TCRbeta repertoires from subjects exposed to, actively infected with, or recovered from COVID-19. Nearly every sample came with metadata listing a de-identified subject ID, COVID-19 status, age in years and sex. Where HLA class I and class II types were available, the types were taken from metadata supplied by the sample provider, not from assay-based typing. The prospective study material was composed of cDNA or gDNA derived from T cells, B-cell-depleted T cells, or PBMCs. The repertoires were released in a freely available public database intended as a resource for research on the immune response to SARS-CoV-2. The samples were drawn from the first 160 participants of the ongoing ImmuneRACE study and from 1,200 or so subjects provided by 6 global collaborators.

To note about this clone: No antigen is known for it. Per-nucleotide qualities are absent, and no much larger clonotype sits a single base away.

Broad study findings and their caveats: How much clinical and demographic metadata was included differed by source and by participant, and the metadata was provided uncurated.

TCRbeta CDR3 regions were amplified from genomic DNA using the immunoSEQ Assay, a bias-controlled multiplex PCR. In the source study's methods: The number of nucleated cells in each sample was estimated from the amplification of reference gene primers within the assay. To quantify the absolute abundance of each unique TCRbeta CDR3 rearrangement, sequence reads were collapsed and filtered. Productive Simpson clonality was computed per sample as the square root of Simpson's diversity index over productive rearrangements. What TCRdb holds here is the immuneACCESS table cut down to in-frame rearrangements. Part of the clones is not present; checked against another copy, under half of the missing clones reflect an unresolved V gene, and the others are unexplained. That table furnishes V, J and clone size, whereas the DNA furnished D and trimming. Recorded for this sample are over 95,000 clones; about 85% of them occurred a single time. Around 3.4% of the sample lies in the top ten.

The collaborating institutions used their own protocols to collect whole blood in K2EDTA tubes. For TCRbeta analysis, collaborators shipped samples in one of three forms: frozen whole blood, isolated PBMCs, or DNA extracted from either of those sample types. Including the terminal cysteine and phenylalanine, the CDR3 comprises 15 residues. The CDR3 DNA has 45 bases and is translated from base 1. As encoded in the germline V gene, CDR1 is MGHRA while CDR2 is YSYEKL. At the junction V is shortened by 2 bases and J by 5 bases; bases outside the gene matches: 5. The chain is encoded by TRBV4-1 joined to TRBJ1-4; TRBD1 fits 7 bases in the junction. This sequence was found in a man between 35 and 55 years old with acute or convalescent COVID-19. Sequenced input: peripheral blood. The nucleotide sequence is TGCGCCAGCAGCCAAACCGGGACAGTCAATGAAAAACTGTTTTTT. Translated, it gives CASSQTGTVNEKLFF.